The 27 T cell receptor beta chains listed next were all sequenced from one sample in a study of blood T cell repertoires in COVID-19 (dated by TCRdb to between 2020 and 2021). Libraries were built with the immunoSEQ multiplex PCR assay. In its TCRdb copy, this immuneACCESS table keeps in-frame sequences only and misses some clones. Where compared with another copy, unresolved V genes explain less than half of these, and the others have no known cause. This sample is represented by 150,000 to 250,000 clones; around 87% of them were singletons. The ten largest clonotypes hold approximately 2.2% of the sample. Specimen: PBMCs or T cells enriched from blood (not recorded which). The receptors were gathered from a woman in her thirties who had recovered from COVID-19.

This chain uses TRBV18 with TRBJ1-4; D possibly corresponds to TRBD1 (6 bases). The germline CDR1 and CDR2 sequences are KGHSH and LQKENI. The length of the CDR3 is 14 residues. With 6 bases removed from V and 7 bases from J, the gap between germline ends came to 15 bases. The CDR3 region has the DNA TGTGCCAGCTCGCCGGACCAGGGGAGTGAAAAACTGTTTTTT. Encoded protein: CASSPDQGSEKLFF.

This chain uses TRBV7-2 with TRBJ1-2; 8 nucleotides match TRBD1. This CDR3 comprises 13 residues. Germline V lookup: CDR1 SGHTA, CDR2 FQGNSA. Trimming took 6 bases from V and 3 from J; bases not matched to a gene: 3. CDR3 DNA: TGTGCCAGCAGGCCGGGACAGGACTATGGCTACACCTTC. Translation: CASRPGQDYGYTF.

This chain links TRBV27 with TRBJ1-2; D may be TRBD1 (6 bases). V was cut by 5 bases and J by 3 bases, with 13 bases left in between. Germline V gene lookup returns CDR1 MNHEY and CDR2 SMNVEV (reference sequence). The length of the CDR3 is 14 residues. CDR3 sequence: CASSKTGAYYGYTF. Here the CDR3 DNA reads TGTGCCAGCAGTAAGACAGGAGCCTACTATGGCTACACCTTC.

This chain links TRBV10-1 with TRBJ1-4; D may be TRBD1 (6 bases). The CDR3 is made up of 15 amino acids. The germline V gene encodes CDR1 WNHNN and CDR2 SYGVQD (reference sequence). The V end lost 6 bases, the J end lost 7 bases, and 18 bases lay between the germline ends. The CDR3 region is CASSCMRGWGEKLFF. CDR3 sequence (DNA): TGCGCCAGCAGCTGTATGAGGGGGTGGGGTGAAAAACTGTTTTTT.

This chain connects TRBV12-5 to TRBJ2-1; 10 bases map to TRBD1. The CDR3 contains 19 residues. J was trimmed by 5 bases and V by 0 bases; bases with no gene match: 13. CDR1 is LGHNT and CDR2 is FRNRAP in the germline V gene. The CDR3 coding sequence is TGTGCTAGTGGTTTGGTCGGTAGTATCCGGGACAGGGGTCACAATGAGCAGTTCTTC. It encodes CASGLVGSIRDRGHNEQFF.

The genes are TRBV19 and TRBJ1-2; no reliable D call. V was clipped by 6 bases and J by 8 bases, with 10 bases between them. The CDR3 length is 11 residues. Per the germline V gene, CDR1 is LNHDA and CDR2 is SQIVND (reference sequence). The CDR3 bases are TGTGCCAGTAGGGAGGAGTGGGGCTACACCTTC. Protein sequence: CASREEWGYTF.

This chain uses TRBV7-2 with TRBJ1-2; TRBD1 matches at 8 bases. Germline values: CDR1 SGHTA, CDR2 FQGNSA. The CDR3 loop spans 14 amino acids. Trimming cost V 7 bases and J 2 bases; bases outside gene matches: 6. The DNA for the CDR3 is TGTGCCAGCACGAATCACAGGGGGAACTATGGCTACACCTTC. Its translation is CASTNHRGNYGYTF. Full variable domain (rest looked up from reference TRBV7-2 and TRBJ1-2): GAGVSQSPSNKVTEKGKDVELRCDPISGHTALYWYRQSLGQGLEFLIYFQGNSAPDKSGLPSDRFSAERTGGSVSTLTIQRTQQEDSAVYLCASTNHRGNYGYTFGSGTRLTVV.

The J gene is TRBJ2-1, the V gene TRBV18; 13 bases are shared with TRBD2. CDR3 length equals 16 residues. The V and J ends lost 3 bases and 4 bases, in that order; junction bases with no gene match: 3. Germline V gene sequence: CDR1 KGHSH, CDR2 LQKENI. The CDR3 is CASSPPTSGRYNEQFF. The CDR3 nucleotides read TGTGCCAGCTCACCTCCGACTAGCGGGAGGTACAATGAGCAGTTCTTC.

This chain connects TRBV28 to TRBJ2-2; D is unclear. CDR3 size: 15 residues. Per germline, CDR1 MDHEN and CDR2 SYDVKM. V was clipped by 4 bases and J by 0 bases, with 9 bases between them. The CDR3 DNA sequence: TGTGCCAGCAGTTACTATGACCCGAACACCGGGGAGCTGTTTTTT. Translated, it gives CASSYYDPNTGELFF.

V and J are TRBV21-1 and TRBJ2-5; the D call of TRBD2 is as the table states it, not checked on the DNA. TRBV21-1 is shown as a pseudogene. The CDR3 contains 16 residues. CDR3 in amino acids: CASSKGKRVQQETQYF. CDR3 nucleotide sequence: TGTGCCAGCAGCAAAGGTAAGCGGGTGCAACAAGAGACCCAGTACTTC.

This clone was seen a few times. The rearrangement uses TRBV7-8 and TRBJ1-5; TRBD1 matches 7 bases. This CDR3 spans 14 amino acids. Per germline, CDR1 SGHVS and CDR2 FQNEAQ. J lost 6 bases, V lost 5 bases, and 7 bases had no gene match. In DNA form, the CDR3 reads TGTGCCAGCAGCACAATAGGGGGCGGTCAGCCCCAGCATTTT. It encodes CASSTIGGGQPQHF.

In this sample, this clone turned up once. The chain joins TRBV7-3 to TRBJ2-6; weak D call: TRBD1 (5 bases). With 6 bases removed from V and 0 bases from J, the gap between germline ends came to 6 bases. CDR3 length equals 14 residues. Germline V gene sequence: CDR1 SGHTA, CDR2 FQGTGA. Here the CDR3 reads CASRDISGANVLTF. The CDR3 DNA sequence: TGTGCCAGCAGGGACATCTCTGGGGCCAACGTCCTGACTTTC.

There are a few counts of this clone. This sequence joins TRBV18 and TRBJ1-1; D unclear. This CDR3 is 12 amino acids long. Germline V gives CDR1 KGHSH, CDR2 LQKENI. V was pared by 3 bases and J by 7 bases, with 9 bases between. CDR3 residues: CASSPLGIEAFF. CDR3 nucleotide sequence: TGTGCCAGCTCACCCCTAGGTATTGAAGCTTTCTTT.

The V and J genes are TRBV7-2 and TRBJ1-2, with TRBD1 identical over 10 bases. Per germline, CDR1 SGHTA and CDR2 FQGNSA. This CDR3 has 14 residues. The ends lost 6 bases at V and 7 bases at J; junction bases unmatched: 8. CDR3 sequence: CASSPDRGLVGYTF. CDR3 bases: TGTGCCAGCAGTCCAGACAGGGGGCTTGTTGGCTACACCTTC. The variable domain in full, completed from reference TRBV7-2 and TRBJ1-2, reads GAGVSQSPSNKVTEKGKDVELRCDPISGHTALYWYRQSLGQGLEFLIYFQGNSAPDKSGLPSDRFSAERTGGSVSTLTIQRTQQEDSAVYLCASSPDRGLVGYTFGSGTRLTVV.

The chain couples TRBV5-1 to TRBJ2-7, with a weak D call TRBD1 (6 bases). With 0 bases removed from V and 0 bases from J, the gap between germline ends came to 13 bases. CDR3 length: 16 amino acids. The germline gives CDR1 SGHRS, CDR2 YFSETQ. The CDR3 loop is CASSLVWDTGSYEQYF. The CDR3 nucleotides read TGCGCCAGCAGCTTGGTTTGGGACACAGGCTCCTACGAGCAGTACTTC.

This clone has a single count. This chain's CDR3 is CASSSGGVNYGYTF. As DNA, the CDR3 is TGTGCCAGCAGCAGTGGAGGGGTAAACTATGGCTACACCTTC. The chain couples TRBV11-2 to TRBJ1-2, with D possibly matching TRBD1 (5 bases). Trimming removed 5 bases from V and 2 bases from J, with 12 bases in between. The CDR3 totals 14 residues. From germline, CDR1 is SGHAT and CDR2 FQNNGV.

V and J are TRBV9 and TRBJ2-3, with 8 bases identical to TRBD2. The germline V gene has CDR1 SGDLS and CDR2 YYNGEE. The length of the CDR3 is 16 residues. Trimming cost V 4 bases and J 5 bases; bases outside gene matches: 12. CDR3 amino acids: CASSLGAGGEGDTQYF. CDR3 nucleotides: TGTGCCAGCAGCCTTGGGGCGGGAGGAGAGGGAGATACGCAGTATTTT.

CDR3: CASSQDLPGPYEQYF. The CDR3 coding sequence is TGCGCCAGCAGCCAAGATCTGCCAGGGCCCTACGAGCAGTACTTC. This chain uses TRBV4-3 with TRBJ2-7; D possibly corresponds to TRBD1 (5 bases). The CDR3 contains 15 residues. Germline loops: CDR1 LGHNA, CDR2 YSLEER. V lost 0 bases to trimming and J lost 2 bases, with 11 bases between them.

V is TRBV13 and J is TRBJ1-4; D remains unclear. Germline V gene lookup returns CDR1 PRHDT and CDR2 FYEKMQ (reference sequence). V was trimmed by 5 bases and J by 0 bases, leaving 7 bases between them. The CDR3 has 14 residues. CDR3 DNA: TGTGCCAGCAGCCGACGGGCAACTAATGAAAAACTGTTTTTT. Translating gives CASSRRATNEKLFF.

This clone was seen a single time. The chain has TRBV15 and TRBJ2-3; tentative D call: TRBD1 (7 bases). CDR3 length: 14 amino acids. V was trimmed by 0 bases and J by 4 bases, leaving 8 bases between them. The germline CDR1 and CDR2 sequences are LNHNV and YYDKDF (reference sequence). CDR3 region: CATSRDRGADTQYF. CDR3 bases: TGTGCCACCAGCAGAGACAGGGGGGCAGATACGCAGTATTTT.

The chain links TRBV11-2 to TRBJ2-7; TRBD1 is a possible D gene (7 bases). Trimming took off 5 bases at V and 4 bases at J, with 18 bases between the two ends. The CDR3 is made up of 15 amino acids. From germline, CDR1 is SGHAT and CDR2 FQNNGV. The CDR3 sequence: CASSHSSRGRYEQYF. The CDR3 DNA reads TGTGCCAGCAGCCATTCCTCCAGGGGGAGGTACGAGCAGTACTTC.

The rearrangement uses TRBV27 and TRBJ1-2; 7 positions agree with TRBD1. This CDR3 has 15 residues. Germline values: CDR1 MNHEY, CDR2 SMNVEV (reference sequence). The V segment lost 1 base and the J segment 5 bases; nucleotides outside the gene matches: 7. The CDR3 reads CASSLYPTGPYGYTF. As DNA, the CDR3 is TGTGCCAGCAGTTTATACCCGACAGGGCCTTATGGCTACACCTTC.

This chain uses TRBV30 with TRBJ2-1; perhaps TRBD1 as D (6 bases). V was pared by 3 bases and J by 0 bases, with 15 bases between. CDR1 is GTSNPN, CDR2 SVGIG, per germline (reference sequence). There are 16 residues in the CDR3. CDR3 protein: CAWRATGRISYNEQFF. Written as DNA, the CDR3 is TGTGCCTGGAGGGCTACAGGGAGAATCTCCTACAATGAGCAGTTCTTC.

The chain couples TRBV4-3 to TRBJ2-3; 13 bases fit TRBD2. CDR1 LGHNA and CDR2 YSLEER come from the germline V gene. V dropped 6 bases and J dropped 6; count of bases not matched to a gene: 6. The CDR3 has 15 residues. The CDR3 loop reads CASRRGLAGEDTQYF. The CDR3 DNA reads TGCGCCAGCAGGAGAGGACTAGCGGGGGAGGATACGCAGTATTTT.

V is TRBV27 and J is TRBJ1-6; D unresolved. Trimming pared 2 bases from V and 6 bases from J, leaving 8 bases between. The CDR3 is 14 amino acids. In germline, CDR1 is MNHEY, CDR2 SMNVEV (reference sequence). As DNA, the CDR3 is TGTGCCAGCAGTTTAATCCCGGGTAATTCACCCCTCCACTTT. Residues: CASSLIPGNSPLHF.

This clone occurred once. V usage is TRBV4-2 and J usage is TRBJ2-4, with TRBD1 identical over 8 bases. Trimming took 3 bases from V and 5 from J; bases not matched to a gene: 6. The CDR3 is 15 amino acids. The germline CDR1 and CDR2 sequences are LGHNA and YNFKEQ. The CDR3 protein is CASSHPGQDQNIQYF. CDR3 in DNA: TGTGCCAGCAGCCACCCGGGACAGGATCAAAACATTCAGTACTTC.

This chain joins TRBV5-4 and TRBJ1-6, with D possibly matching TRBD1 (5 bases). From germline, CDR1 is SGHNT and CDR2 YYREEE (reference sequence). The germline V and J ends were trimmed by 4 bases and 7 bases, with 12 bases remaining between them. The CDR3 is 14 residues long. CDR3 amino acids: CASSPRVGNSPLHF. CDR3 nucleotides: TGTGCCAGCAGCCCCAGGGTAGGAAATTCACCCCTCCACTTT.